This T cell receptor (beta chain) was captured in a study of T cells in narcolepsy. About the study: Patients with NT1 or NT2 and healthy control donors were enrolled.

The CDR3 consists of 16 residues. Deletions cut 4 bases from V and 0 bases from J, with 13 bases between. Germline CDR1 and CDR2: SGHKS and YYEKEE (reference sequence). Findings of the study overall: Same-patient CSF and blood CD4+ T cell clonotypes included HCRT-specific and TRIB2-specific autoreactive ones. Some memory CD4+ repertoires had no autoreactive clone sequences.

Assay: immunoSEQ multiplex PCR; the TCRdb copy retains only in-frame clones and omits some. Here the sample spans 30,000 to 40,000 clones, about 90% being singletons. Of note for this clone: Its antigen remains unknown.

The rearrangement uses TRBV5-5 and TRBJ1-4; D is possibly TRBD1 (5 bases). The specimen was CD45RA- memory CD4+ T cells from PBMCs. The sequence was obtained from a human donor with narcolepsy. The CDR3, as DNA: TGTGCCAGCAGCAACAGGCTTCTTACAACTAATGAAAAACTGTTTTTT. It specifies CASSNRLLTTNEKLFF.